This T cell receptor beta chain derives from a study of T cell repertoires in cytomegalovirus infection. The CDR3 is 12 amino acids. In germline, CDR1 is SGHAT, CDR2 FQNNGV. V was pared by 3 bases and J by 6 bases, with 7 bases between. Comments on this clonotype: The target antigen is unknown.

In TCRdb, the reads were re-called with MiXCR into one record per CDR3 protein. The profile shows 740,000 or so distinct CDR3 sequences, 35% of them singletons. Study-level findings and limits: Dominant in the ex vivo response were TCR beta clonotypes restricted by HLA-C and specific for CMV.

The sequence was collected from a human donor in good health (CMV status not recorded). Some clones in this sample may be carry-over from other donors' samples. The chain combines TRBV11-2 with TRBJ2-3; no clear D gene. Sequencing was carried out using PBMCs. The CDR3 bases are TGTGCCAGCAGCTTGAGTGTCGATACGCAGTATTTT. Protein sequence: CASSLSVDTQYF.